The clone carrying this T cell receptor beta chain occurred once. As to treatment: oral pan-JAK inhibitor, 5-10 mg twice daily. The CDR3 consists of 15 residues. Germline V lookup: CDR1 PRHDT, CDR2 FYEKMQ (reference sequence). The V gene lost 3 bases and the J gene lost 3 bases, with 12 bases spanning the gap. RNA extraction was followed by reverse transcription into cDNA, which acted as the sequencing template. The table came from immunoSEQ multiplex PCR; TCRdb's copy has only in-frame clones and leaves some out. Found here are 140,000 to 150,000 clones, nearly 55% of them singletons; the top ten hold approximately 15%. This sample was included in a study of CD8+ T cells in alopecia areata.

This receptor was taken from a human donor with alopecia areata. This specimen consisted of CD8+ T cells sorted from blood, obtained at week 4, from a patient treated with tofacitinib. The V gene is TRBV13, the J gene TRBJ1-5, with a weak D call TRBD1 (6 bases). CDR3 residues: CASSLGQGPNQPQHF. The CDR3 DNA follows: TGTGCCAGCAGCTTGGGTCAGGGGCCCAATCAGCCCCAGCATTTT.